A selection of T cell receptor beta chains follows, all from one sample in a study of shared clonotypes between healthy human individuals. TCRdb keeps only in-frame clones here, not all; method: immunoSEQ multiplex PCR. The sample holds about 2.1 million clones, roughly 91% seen once. The sequencing input was naive CD8+ T cells from PBMCs. These receptors were obtained from a man younger than 30 in good health. Some clones in this sample may be carry-over from other donors' samples. The CDR3 runs from the conserved cysteine through the conserved F or W. A D gene is named only where the DNA matches it firmly. Where a row states a size, it is once, few, many or the class of an expanded clone; other rows omit it.

NA	TRBJ1-1	NA	TRBV27	CASSSRDGRSVEAFF	TGTGCCAGCAGCAGCCGGGACGGACGGTCGGTTGAAGCTTTCTTT
NA	TRBJ2-1	NA	TRBV28	CASSLRGRRSYNEQFF	TGTGCCAGCAGTTTACGAGGGCGGAGGTCCTACAATGAGCAGTTCTTC
NA	TRBJ1-1	few	TRBV2	CASSEGSIPLKAFF	TGTGCCAGCAGTGAGGGCAGCATACCTTTAAAAGCTTTCTTT
NA	TRBJ2-2	once	TRBV2	CASSEPRTKNTGELFF	TGTGCCAGCAGTGAACCACGCACCAAGAACACCGGGGAGCTGTTTTTT
TRBD2	TRBJ2-1	once	TRBV18	CASSPPGLAGVFLYEQFF	TGTGCCAGCTCACCCCCTGGACTAGCGGGAGTTTTCTTGTATGAGCAGTTCTTC
NA	TRBJ2-7	NA	TRBV11-2	CASSLDKITGEGEYEQYF	TGTGCCAGCAGCTTAGATAAAATTACGGGAGAGGGGGAATACGAGCAGTACTTC
NA	TRBJ2-1	once	TRBV10-3	CAISVYNEQFF	TGTGCCATCAGTGTCTACAATGAGCAGTTCTTC
NA	TRBJ2-3	NA	TRBV19	CASTLGTDTQYF	TGTGCCAGTACCTTAGGCACAGATACGCAGTATTTT
TRBD2	TRBJ2-7	NA	TRBV29-1	CSAQTGGGRFYEQYF	TGCAGCGCCCAAACGGGCGGCGGGAGGTTCTACGAGCAGTACTTC
NA	TRBJ1-1	NA	TRBV7-9	CASSSGTNYEAFF	TGTGCCAGCAGCTCAGGGACAAACTATGAAGCTTTCTTT
NA	TRBJ1-5	once	TRBV10-2	CASSESTAEYLNQPQHF	TGCGCCAGCAGTGAGTCGACGGCAGAATACTTGAATCAGCCCCAGCATTTT
TRBD2	TRBJ2-7	NA	TRBV27	CASSPSLTSALAYEQYF	TGTGCCAGCAGTCCATCACTCACTAGCGCCCTAGCCTACGAGCAGTACTTC
NA	TRBJ2-1	NA	TRBV7-9	CASSLESSNEQFF	TGTGCCAGCAGCTTAGAGTCGAGCAATGAGCAGTTCTTC
NA	TRBJ2-7	once	TRBV28	CASSLGPKGVGTYEQYF	TGTGCCAGCAGCTTAGGACCCAAGGGGGTTGGGACCTACGAGCAGTACTTC
NA	TRBJ1-2	NA	TRBV7-9	CASSNTGLDGYTF	TGTGCCAGCAGCAATACAGGGTTGGATGGCTACACCTTC
NA	TRBJ2-3	once	TRBV5-1	CASSPGEASTDTQYF	TGCGCCAGCAGCCCCGGGGAAGCTAGCACAGATACGCAGTATTTT
TRBD2	TRBJ2-1	NA	TRBV7-9	CASSPLAGVFYNEQFF	TGTGCCAGCAGCCCCCTAGCGGGAGTATTCTACAATGAGCAGTTCTTC
TRBD2	TRBJ2-5	NA	TRBV29-1	CSADPSGRAGETQYF	TGCAGCGCGGACCCGAGCGGGAGGGCCGGAGAGACCCAGTACTTC
NA	TRBJ2-7	NA	TRBV4-1	CASSQDAGISYEQYF	TGCGCCAGCAGCCAAGACGCAGGAATATCCTACGAGCAGTACTTC
TRBD2	TRBJ2-2	NA	TRBV4-3	CASSQKSSGLTGELFF	TGCGCCAGCAGCCAAAAATCTAGCGGATTAACCGGGGAGCTGTTTTTT
NA	TRBJ1-2	NA	TRBV20-1	CSARGYHGYTF	TGCAGTGCCCGCGGGTATCATGGCTACACCTTC
TRBD1	TRBJ2-7	NA	TRBV11-2	CASSSPRDRGWYEQYF	TGTGCCAGCAGTTCCCCCCGGGACAGGGGTTGGTACGAGCAGTACTTC
TRBD1	TRBJ2-2	NA	TRBV7-9	CASSSRDRAIGELFF	TGTGCCAGCAGCTCCCGGGACAGGGCCATTGGGGAGCTGTTTTTT
NA	TRBJ2-1	few	TRBV23-1	CASRPEGPFSYNEQFF	TGCGCCAGCAGACCGGAGGGACCGTTCTCCTACAATGAGCAGTTCTTC
TRBD1	TRBJ1-4	NA	TRBV9	CASSVEGTDNEKLFF	TGTGCCAGCAGCGTAGAAGGGACAGATAATGAAAAACTGTTTTTT
NA	TRBJ1-5	NA	TRBV4-1	CASSQERGSQPQHF	TGCGCCAGCAGCCAAGAAAGGGGAAGTCAGCCCCAGCATTTT
NA	TRBJ2-7	once	TRBV6-1	CASSARTYRDLEAYEQYF	TGTGCCAGCAGTGCCCGCACATACAGGGATTTGGAGGCCTACGAGCAGTACTTC
NA	TRBJ1-1	NA	TRBV6-4	CASSEFGGNTEAFF	TGTGCCAGCAGTGAGTTTGGGGGAAACACTGAAGCTTTCTTT
NA	TRBJ2-2	NA	TRBV27	CASSLSPPGAIGTGELFF	TGTGCCAGCAGTTTATCCCCCCCAGGGGCGATCGGGACCGGGGAGCTGTTTTTT
NA	TRBJ2-5	NA	TRBV30	CAWSGGETQYF	TGTGCCTGGTCTGGGGGGGAGACCCAGTACTTC